What follows is one T cell receptor (beta chain) and its context. The CDR3 is made up of 14 amino acids. Germline CDR1 and CDR2: SGHRS and YFSETQ. V lost 3 bases, J lost 4 bases, and 13 bases lay in between. This sample stems from a study of regulatory T cells in long-lasting Graves disease. As to time point: newly diagnosed GD, antithyroid drugs for less than 3 months. PBMCs provided the RNA from which the TCR library was made. Through Arm-PCR of CDR3 regions and iRepertoire HTBI primers, TCR beta libraries were built. TCRdb reprocessed the multiplex PCR reads via MiXCR and lists one record per CDR3 protein. The repertoire holds approximately 400,000 distinct CDR3 sequences, with about 12% as singletons. These data also featured in a second study, about T cells in Graves' hyperthyroidism and ophthalmopathy.

This chain joins TRBV5-1 and TRBJ1-1; possible D gene TRBD1, 5 bases. This sequence originates from a young woman with Graves disease. This specimen was peripheral blood mononuclear cells (PBMCs), taken at new diagnosis, from a patient treated with antithyroid drugs. Here the CDR3 reads CASSSWGSATEAFF. DNA of the CDR3: TGCGCCAGCAGCTCCTGGGGGAGTGCCACTGAAGCTTTCTTT.